This is a list of T cell receptor beta chains from one sample in a study of T cell responses to AZD1222 COVID-19 vaccine. TCRdb keeps only in-frame clones here, not all; method: immunoSEQ multiplex PCR. The sample has some 120,000 clones, 70% to 90% seen once. The input for sequencing was peripheral blood, taken on day 0 of MenACWY control vaccination. These receptors all stem from an adult in good health. CDR3s include the opening cysteine and the closing phenylalanine or tryptophan. The order of the fields is V gene, D gene, J gene, clone size, CDR3 protein, CDR3 DNA. D genes are given only for firm matches. The size of a clone is reported for some rows only, either as once, few or many, or as a class for expanded clones.

v_gene: TRBV28; d_gene: TRBD2; j_gene: TRBJ2-1; abundance: .; CDR3aa: CASSSALSRGGFPPPPNEQFF; CDR3nt: TGTGCCAGCAGTTCCGCCCTCTCGCGGGGGGGTTTCCCACCCCCCCCCAATGAGCAGTTCTTC
v_gene: TRBV15; d_gene: .; j_gene: TRBJ1-5; abundance: once; CDR3aa: CATSRDLRQPQHF; CDR3nt: TGTGCCACCAGCAGAGATCTCCGTCAGCCCCAGCATTTT
v_gene: TRBV4-2; d_gene: TRBD2; j_gene: TRBJ2-3; abundance: .; CDR3aa: CASSQGLAGALTDTQYF; CDR3nt: TGTGCCAGCAGCCAAGGACTAGCGGGGGCCCTCACAGATACGCAGTATTTT
v_gene: TRBV28; d_gene: .; j_gene: TRBJ1-3; abundance: .; CDR3aa: CASRIAGNTIYF; CDR3nt: TGTGCCAGCAGAATAGCTGGAAACACCATATATTTT
v_gene: TRBV18; d_gene: .; j_gene: TRBJ2-5; abundance: .; CDR3aa: CASFSGGGETQYF; CDR3nt: TGTGCCAGTTTCTCCGGGGGTGGAGAGACCCAGTACTTC
v_gene: TRBV5-6; d_gene: .; j_gene: TRBJ1-1; abundance: once; CDR3aa: CASSLGGALGTEAFF; CDR3nt: TGTGCCAGCAGCTTGGGAGGGGCCTTGGGGACTGAAGCTTTCTTT
v_gene: TRBV19; d_gene: .; j_gene: TRBJ1-5; abundance: .; CDR3aa: CASSIHAWGLSIQPQHF; CDR3nt: TGTGCCAGTAGTATCCACGCCTGGGGGCTCTCTATTCAGCCCCAGCATTTT
v_gene: TRBV7-2; d_gene: .; j_gene: TRBJ2-3; abundance: .; CDR3aa: CASSFSSSTDTQYF; CDR3nt: TGTGCCAGCAGCTTCTCTTCTAGCACAGATACGCAGTATTTT
v_gene: TRBV4-3; d_gene: TRBD1; j_gene: TRBJ2-7; abundance: .; CDR3aa: CASSHRTGGLYEQYF; CDR3nt: TGCGCCAGCAGCCACCGGACAGGGGGTCTATACGAGCAGTACTTC
v_gene: TRBV5-1; d_gene: .; j_gene: TRBJ1-2; abundance: .; CDR3aa: CASSFDPGGANYGYTF; CDR3nt: TGCGCCAGCAGCTTTGATCCAGGAGGGGCAAACTATGGCTACACCTTC
v_gene: TRBV6-1; d_gene: .; j_gene: TRBJ2-7; abundance: .; CDR3aa: CASSEAVYGFIEQYF; CDR3nt: TGTGCCAGCAGTGAAGCGGTGTATGGTTTCATCGAGCAGTACTTC
v_gene: TRBV7-9; d_gene: .; j_gene: TRBJ1-6; abundance: .; CDR3aa: CASSLGGGITYSPLHF; CDR3nt: TGTGCCAGCAGCCTAGGAGGGGGGATAACTTATTCACCCCTCCACTTT
v_gene: TRBV4-2; d_gene: TRBD1; j_gene: TRBJ1-3; abundance: .; CDR3aa: CASSQDRDRGNTIYF; CDR3nt: TGTGCCAGCAGCCAAGACCGGGACAGAGGAAACACCATATATTTT
v_gene: TRBV2; d_gene: TRBD1; j_gene: TRBJ1-5; abundance: once; CDR3aa: CASSESRTGGYQPQHF; CDR3nt: TGTGCCAGCAGTGAAAGTCGGACAGGGGGCTATCAGCCCCAGCATTTT
v_gene: TRBV7-2; d_gene: .; j_gene: TRBJ2-2; abundance: .; CDR3aa: CASSLEGRTTGELFF; CDR3nt: TGTGCCAGCAGCTTAGAGGGCAGAACGACCGGGGAGCTGTTTTTT
v_gene: TRBV11-3; d_gene: .; j_gene: TRBJ2-2; abundance: .; CDR3aa: CASSTNTGELFF; CDR3nt: TGTGCCAGCAGTACGAACACCGGGGAGCTGTTTTTT
v_gene: TRBV28; d_gene: .; j_gene: TRBJ1-2; abundance: few; CDR3aa: CASSLSRGNGYTF; CDR3nt: TGTGCCAGCAGTTTATCTCGGGGTAATGGCTACACCTTC
v_gene: TRBV6-5; d_gene: .; j_gene: TRBJ2-3; abundance: .; CDR3aa: CASSTGPGDTQYF; CDR3nt: TGTGCCAGCAGCACGGGGCCCGGGGATACGCAGTATTTT
v_gene: TRBV28; d_gene: TRBD2; j_gene: TRBJ2-7; abundance: once; CDR3aa: CASSSGGSSYEQYF; CDR3nt: TGTGCCAGCAGCTCCGGGGGGTCCTCCTACGAGCAGTACTTC